This TCR beta chain was captured by sequencing in a study of STAT3 mutations in large granular lymphocyte leukemia. Study observations and caveats: In T-cell large granular lymphocyte leukemia, about half of patients showed multiple immunodominant subclonotypes. Differing intervals and regimens complicate linking therapy response to clone burden.

Roughly 41,000 productive templates were obtained per sample on average. The table came from immunoSEQ multiplex PCR; TCRdb's copy has only in-frame clones and leaves some out. The sample gives 2,500 to 3,000 clones, roughly nine tenths of which show up once; more than 85% is in the top ten. This clone was counted a few times. Its antigen is as yet unknown. The CDR3 is 13 residues long. The V end lost 0 bases, the J end lost 7 bases, and 9 bases lay between the germline ends. Germline V lookup: CDR1 MNHNY, CDR2 SVGAGI (reference sequence). The TCR was taken from a woman between 70 and 85 years old with T-cell large granular lymphocyte leukemia. Some clones in this sample may be carry-over from other donors' samples. Sequenced: peripheral blood mononuclear cells. J is TRBJ1-2 and V is TRBV6-6, with D tentatively TRBD1 (5 bases). The CDR3 coding sequence is TGTGCCAGCAGTTACTCGGGGGATAGTGGCTACACCTTC. Its translation: CASSYSGDSGYTF.